This T cell receptor (beta chain) was sequenced during a study of beta chain features in type 1 diabetes. The study, taken as a whole, reports: Significant though moderate, a shortening of TCRB CDR3s appeared in all four CD4+ subsets of Type 1 diabetes patients.

Note on this clone: The antigen remains unidentified.

Expressed TCRB transcripts were sequenced after all isolated RNA was converted to cDNA. The table came from immunoSEQ multiplex PCR; TCRdb's copy has only in-frame clones and leaves some out. There are 350,000 to 450,000 clones in the sample; roughly an eighth occur only once, and around 0.0099% lies in the top ten. V was clipped by 5 bases and J by 1 base, with 16 bases between them. The CDR3 length is 16 residues. Each donor gave one heparinised blood draw averaging around 0.12 L. Sorted populations were all over 98% pure. The receptor was isolated from a woman between 18 and 29 years old with type 1 diabetes. The chain combines TRBV23-1 with TRBJ2-3; no reliable D call. TRBV23-1 is recorded as an ORF, its role being uncertain. The sequenced sample was naive CD4+ T cells from blood. CDR3 bases: TGCGCCAGCAGTAAAAGCCCAGACACTGGCACAGATACGCAGTATTTT. It is translated as CASSKSPDTGTDTQYF.